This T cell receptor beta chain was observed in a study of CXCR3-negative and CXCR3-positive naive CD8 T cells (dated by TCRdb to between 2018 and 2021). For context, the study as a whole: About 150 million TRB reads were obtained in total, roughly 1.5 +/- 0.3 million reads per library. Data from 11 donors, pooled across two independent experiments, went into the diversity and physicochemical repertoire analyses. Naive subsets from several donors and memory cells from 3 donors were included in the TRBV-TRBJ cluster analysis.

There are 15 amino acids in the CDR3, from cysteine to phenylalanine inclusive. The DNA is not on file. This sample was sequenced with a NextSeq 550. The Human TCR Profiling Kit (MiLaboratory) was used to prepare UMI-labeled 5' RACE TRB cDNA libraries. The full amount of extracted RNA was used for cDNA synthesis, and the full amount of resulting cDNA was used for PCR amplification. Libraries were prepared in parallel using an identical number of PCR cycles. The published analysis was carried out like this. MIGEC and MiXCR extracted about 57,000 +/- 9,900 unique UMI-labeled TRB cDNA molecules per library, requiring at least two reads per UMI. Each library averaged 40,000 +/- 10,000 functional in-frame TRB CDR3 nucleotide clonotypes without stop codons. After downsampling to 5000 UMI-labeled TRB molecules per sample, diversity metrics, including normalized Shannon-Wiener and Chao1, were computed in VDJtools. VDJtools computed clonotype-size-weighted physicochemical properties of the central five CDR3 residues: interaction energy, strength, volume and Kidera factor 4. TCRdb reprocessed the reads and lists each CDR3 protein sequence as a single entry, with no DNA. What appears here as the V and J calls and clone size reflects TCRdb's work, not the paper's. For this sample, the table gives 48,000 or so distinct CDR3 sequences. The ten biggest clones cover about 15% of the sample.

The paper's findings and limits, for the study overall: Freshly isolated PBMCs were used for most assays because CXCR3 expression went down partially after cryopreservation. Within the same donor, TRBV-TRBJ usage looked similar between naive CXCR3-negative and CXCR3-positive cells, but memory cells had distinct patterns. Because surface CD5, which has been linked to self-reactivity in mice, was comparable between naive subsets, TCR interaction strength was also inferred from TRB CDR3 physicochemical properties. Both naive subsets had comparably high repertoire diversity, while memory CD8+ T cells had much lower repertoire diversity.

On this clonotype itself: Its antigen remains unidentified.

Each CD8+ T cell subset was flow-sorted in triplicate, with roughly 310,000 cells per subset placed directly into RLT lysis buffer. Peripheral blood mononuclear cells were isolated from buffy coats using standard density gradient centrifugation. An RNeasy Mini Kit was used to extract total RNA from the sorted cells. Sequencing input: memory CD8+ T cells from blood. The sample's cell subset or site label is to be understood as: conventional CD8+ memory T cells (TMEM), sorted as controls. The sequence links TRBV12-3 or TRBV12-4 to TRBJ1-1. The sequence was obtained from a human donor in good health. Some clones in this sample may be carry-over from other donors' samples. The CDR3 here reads CASSFNGGGWTEAFF.